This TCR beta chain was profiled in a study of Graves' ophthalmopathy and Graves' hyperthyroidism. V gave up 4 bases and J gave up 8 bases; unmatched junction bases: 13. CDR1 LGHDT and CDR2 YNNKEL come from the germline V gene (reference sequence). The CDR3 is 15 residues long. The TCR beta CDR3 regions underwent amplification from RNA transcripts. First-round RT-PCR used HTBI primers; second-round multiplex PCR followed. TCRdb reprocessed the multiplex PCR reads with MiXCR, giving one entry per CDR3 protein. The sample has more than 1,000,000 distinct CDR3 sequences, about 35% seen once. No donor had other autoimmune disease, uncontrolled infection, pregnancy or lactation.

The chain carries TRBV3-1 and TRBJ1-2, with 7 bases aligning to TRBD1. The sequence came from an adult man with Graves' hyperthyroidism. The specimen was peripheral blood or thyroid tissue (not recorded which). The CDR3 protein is CASSPRPTGPKGYTF. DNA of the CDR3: TGTGCCAGCAGCCCCCGTCCGACAGGGCCAAAGGGCTACACCTTC.